This is a list of T cell receptor beta chains from one sample in a study of blood T cell repertoires in COVID-19. Clones were sequenced by immunoSEQ multiplex PCR, and TCRdb holds only the in-frame ones, with some missing. The profile shows about 150,000 clones, roughly 84% of them singletons. Input material: peripheral blood. These receptors came from a man between 18 and 29 years old with active or convalescent COVID-19. The conserved cysteine and the conserved F or W are not part of the CDR3 here.

>TRBJ1-1|TRBV19
ASQWGRGSNTEAF
>TRBJ1-1|TRBV5-1
ASSSTGVNTEAF
>TRBJ2-5|TRBV19
ASSIVVTGQETQY
>TRBJ2-1|TRBV12-5
ARLTAGVVEQF
>TRBJ2-7|TRBV27
ARRTSGNQYEQY
>TRBJ2-3|TRBV7-9
ASSLRDRGTDTQY
>TRBJ1-1|TRBV15
ATSRGGFWRNHTEAF
>TRBJ1-2|TRBV11-1
ASSLAANPDGYT
>TRBJ1-1|TRBV25-1
ASSDPGMNTEAF
>TRBJ2-3|TRBV7-3
ASSLKGLAGGTDTQY
>TRBJ1-2|TRBV12-3/TRBV12-4
ASSTNYGYT
>TRBJ2-5|TRBV3-1/TRBV3-2
ASSQDTAVQETQY
>TRBJ1-6|TRBV6-5
ASRTTGESSPLH
>TRBJ2-7|TRBV7-8
ASSSYTGGDYEQY
>TRBJ2-2|TRBV5-1
ASRPSGSGTGELF
>TRBJ2-2|TRBV5-1
ASNLGGRGTGELF
>TRBJ2-2|TRBV27
ATYPDRRNTGELF
>TRBJ2-1|TRBV7-3
ASSLGTRDNEQF
>TRBJ1-1|TRBV4-3
ASSQGRPRPGVWGTEAF
>TRBJ2-7|TRBV27
ASTRQLAGVVEQY
>TRBJ2-2|TRBV19
ASSIPSGRGDTGELF
>TRBJ2-7|TRBV30
AWSRFLAGGGEQY